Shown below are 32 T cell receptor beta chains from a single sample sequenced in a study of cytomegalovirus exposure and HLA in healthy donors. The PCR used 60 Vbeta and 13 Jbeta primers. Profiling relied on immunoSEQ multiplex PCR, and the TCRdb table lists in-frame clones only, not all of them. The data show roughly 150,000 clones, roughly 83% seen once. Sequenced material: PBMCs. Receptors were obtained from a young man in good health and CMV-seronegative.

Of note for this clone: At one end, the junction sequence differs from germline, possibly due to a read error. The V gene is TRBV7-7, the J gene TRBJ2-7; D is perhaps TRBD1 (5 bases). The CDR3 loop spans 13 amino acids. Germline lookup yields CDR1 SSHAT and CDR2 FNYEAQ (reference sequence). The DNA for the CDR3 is TGTGCTAGCAGTCAAGACAGATCGGGCGAGCAGTACTTC. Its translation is CASSQDRSGEQYF.

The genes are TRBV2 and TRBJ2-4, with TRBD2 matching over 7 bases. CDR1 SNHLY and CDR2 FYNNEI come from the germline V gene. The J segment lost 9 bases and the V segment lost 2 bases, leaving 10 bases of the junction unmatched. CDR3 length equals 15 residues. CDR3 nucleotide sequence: TGTGCCAGCAGTGAACTGCGGGGGACCCTTAGCATTCAGTACTTC. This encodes CASSELRGTLSIQYF.

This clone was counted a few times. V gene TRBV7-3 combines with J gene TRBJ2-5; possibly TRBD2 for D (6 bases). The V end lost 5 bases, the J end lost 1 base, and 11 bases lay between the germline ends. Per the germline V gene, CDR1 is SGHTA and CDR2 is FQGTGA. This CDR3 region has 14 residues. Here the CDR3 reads CASSAGSPQETQYF. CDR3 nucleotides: TGTGCCAGCAGCGCGGGGTCCCCCCAAGAGACCCAGTACTTC.

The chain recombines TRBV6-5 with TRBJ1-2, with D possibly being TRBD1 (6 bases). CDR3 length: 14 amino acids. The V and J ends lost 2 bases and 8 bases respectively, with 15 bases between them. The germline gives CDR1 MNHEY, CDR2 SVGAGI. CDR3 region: CASSYGGSSRGYTF. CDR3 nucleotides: TGTGCCAGCAGTTACGGGGGCAGCTCCCGGGGCTACACCTTC.

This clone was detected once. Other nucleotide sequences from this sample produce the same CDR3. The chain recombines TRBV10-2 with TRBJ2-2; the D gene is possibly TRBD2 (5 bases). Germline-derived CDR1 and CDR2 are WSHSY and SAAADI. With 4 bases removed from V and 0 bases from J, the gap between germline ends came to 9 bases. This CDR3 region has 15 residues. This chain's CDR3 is CASSATGTNTGELFF. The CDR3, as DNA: TGCGCCAGCAGTGCGACCGGGACGAACACCGGGGAGCTGTTTTTT.

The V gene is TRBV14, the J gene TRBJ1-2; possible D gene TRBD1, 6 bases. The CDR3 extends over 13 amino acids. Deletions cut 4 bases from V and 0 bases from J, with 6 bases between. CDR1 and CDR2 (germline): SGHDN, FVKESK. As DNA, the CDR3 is TGTGCCAGCAGCCGGGACACTAACTATGGCTACACCTTC. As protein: CASSRDTNYGYTF.

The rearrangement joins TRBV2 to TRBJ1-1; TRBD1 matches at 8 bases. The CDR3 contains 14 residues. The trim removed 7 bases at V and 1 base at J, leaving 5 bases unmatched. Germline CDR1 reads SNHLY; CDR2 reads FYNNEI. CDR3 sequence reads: CASTGQGPNTEAFF. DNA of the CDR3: TGTGCCAGCACCGGACAGGGACCGAACACTGAAGCTTTCTTT.

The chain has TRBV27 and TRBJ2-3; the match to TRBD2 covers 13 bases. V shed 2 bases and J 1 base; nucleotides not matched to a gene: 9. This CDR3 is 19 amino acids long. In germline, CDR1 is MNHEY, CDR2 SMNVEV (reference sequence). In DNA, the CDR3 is TGTGCCAGCAGTTTACTGGGACTAGCGGGGCGCTACGGCACAGATACGCAGTATTTT. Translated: CASSLLGLAGRYGTDTQYF.

Here the CDR3 DNA reads TGTGCCAGCACCGCGGGGGGGTGGACAGATACGCAGTATTTT. As protein: CASTAGGWTDTQYF. The chain uses TRBV2 and TRBJ2-3; 9 bases agree with TRBD2. CDR1 is SNHLY and CDR2 is FYNNEI in the germline V gene. The CDR3 runs to 14 residues. V dropped 7 bases and J dropped 3; count of bases not matched to a gene: 5.

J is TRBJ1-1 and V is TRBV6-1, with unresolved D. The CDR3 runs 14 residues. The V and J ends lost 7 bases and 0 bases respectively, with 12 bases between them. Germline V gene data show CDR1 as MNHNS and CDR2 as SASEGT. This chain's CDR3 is CASKSGSMNTEAFF. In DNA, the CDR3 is TGTGCCAGCAAGTCGGGGAGCATGAACACTGAAGCTTTCTTT.

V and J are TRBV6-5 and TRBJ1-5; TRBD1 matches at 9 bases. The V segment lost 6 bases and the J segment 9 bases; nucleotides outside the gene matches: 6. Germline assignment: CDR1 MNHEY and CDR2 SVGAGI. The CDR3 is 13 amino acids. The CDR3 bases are TGTGCCAGCAGGACAGGGGGACGAGTGCCCCAGCATTTT. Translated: CASRTGGRVPQHF.

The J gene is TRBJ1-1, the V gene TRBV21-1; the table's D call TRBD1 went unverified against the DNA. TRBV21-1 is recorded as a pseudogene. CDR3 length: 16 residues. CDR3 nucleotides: TGTGCCAGCACCCTCAATCGGGACAGGGGGCGAACTGAAGCTTTCTTT. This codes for CASTLNRDRGRTEAFF.

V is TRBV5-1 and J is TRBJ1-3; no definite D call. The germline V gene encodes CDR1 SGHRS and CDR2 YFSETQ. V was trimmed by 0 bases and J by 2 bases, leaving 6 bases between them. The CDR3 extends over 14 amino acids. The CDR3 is CASSLAVPGNTIYF. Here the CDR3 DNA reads TGCGCCAGCAGCTTGGCCGTTCCTGGAAACACCATATATTTT. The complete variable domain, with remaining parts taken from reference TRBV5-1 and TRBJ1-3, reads KAGVTQTPRYLIKTRGQQVTLSCSPISGHRSVSWYQQTPGQGLQFLFEYFSETQRNKGNFPGRFSGRQFSNSRSEMNVSTLELGDSALYLCASSLAVPGNTIYFGEGSWLTVV.

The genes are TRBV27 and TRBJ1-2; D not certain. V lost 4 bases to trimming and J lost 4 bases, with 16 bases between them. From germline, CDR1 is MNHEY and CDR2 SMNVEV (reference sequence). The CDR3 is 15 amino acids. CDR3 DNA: TGTGCCAGCAGTTCACGAGTCGGTTTCCCCTATGGCTACACCTTC. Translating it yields CASSSRVGFPYGYTF.

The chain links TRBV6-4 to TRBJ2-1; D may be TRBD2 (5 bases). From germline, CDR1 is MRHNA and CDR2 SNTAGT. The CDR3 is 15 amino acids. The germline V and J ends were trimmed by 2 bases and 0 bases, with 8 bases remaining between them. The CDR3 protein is CASSDARDSYNEQFF. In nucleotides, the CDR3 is TGTGCCAGCAGTGACGCCCGGGACTCCTACAATGAGCAGTTCTTC.

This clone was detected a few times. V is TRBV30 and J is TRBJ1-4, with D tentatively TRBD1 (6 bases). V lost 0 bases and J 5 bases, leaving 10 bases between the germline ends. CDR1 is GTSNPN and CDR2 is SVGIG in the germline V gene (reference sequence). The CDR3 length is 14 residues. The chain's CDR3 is CAWSVLGQNEKLFF. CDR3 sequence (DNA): TGTGCCTGGAGTGTACTAGGACAGAATGAAAAACTGTTTTTT. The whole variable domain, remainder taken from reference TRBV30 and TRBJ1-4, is SQTIHQWPATLVQPVGSPLSLECTVEGTSNPNLYWYRQAAGRGLQLLFYSVGIGQISSEVPQNLSASRPQDRQFILSSKKLLLSDSGFYLCAWSVLGQNEKLFFGSGTQLSVL.

The CDR3 region is CASSPLPGSMNTEAFF. Here the CDR3 DNA reads TGTGCCAGCTCTCCTCTTCCAGGGTCCATGAACACTGAAGCTTTCTTT. V gene TRBV18 combines with J gene TRBJ1-1, with D perhaps matching TRBD1 (5 bases). The CDR3 runs to 16 residues. Trimming shortened V by 6 bases and J by 0 bases, and 17 bases separated the two germline ends. CDR1 and CDR2 from the germline V gene are KGHSH and LQKENI.

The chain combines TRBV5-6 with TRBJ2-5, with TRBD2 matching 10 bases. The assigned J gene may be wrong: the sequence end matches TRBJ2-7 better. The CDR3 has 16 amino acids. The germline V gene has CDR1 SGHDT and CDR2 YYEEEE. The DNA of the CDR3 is TGTGCCAGCAGCTTAACTAGCGGGGAGGCAGTTGACGAGCAGTACTTC. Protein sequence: CASSLTSGEAVDEQYF.

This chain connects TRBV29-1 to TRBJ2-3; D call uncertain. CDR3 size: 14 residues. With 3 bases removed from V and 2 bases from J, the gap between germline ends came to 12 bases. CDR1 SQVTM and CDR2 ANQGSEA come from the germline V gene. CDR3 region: CSVDAVAPTDTQYF. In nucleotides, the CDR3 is TGCAGCGTTGATGCTGTGGCCCCCACAGATACGCAGTATTTT.

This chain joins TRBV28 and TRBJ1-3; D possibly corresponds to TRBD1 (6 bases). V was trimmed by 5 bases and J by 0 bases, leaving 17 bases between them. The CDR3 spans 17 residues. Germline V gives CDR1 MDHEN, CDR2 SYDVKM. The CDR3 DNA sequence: TGTGCCAGCAGTACGAACAGGGCGACACTCTCTGGAAACACCATATATTTT. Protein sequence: CASSTNRATLSGNTIYF.

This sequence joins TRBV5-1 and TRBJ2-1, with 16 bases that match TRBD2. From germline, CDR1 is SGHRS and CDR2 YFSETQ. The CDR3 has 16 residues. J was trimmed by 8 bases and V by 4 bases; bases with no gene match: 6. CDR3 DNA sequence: TGCGCCAGCAGCCCGGGACTAGCGGGAGGGGGCGATGAGCAGTTCTTC. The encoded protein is CASSPGLAGGGDEQFF.

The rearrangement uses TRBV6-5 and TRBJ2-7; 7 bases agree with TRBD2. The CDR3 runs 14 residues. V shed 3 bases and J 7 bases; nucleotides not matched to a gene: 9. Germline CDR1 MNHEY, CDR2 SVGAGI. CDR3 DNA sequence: TGTGCCAGCAGTTATGGCGGGGAGGGGTTGGAGCAGTACTTC. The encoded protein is CASSYGGEGLEQYF.

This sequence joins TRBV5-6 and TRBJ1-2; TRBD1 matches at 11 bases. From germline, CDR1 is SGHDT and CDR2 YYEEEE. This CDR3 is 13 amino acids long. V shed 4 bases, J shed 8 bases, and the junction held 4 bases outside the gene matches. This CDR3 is CASSQGQGGGYTF. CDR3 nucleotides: TGTGCCAGCAGCCAGGGACAGGGGGGAGGCTACACCTTC.

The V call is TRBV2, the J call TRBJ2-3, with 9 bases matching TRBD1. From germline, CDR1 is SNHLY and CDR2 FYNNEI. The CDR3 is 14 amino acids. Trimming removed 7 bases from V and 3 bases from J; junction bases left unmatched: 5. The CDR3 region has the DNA TGTGCCAGCAAGGGACAGGGTTGGACAGATACGCAGTATTTT. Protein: CASKGQGWTDTQYF.

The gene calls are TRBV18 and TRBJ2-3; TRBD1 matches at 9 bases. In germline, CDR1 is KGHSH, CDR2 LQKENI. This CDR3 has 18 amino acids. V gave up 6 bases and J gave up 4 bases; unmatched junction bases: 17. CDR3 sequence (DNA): TGTGCCAGCTCCCCTCGCCTTCTGGACAGGGGTAGCCCAGATACGCAGTATTTT. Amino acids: CASSPRLLDRGSPDTQYF.

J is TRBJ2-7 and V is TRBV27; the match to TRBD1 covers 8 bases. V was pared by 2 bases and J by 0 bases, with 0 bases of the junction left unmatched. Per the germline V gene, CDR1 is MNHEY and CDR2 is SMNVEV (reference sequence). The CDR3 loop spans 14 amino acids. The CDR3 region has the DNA TGTGCCAGCAGTTTAGGACAGGGCTCCTACGAGCAGTACTTC. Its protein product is CASSLGQGSYEQYF.

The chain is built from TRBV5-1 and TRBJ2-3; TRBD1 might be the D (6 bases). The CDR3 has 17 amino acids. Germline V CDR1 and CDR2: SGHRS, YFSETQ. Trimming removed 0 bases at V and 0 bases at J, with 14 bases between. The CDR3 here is CASSLEQGFASTDTQYF. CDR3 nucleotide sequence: TGCGCCAGCAGCTTGGAACAGGGTTTCGCTAGCACAGATACGCAGTATTTT.

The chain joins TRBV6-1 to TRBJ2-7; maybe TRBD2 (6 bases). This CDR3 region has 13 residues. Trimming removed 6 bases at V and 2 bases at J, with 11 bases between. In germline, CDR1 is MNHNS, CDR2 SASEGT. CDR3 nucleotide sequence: TGTGCCAGCAGCCACCGACTAGCCTACGAGCAGTACTTC. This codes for CASSHRLAYEQYF.

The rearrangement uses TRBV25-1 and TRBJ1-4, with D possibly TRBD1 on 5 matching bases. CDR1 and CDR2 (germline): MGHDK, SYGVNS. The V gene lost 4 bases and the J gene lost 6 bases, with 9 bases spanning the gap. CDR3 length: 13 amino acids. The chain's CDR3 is CASSGTPYEKLFF. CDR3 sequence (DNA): TGTGCCAGCAGTGGGACACCTTATGAAAAACTGTTTTTT.

In DNA form, the CDR3 reads TGTGCTAGTGGTCCGGGAGGGCTAAGGGAGCAGTACTTC. Its protein is CASGPGGLREQYF. The chain has TRBV12-5 and TRBJ2-7; 8 bases are shared with TRBD2. The CDR3 totals 13 residues. CDR1 and CDR2 from the germline V gene are LGHNT and FRNRAP. J was trimmed by 7 bases and V by 5 bases; bases with no gene match: 7.

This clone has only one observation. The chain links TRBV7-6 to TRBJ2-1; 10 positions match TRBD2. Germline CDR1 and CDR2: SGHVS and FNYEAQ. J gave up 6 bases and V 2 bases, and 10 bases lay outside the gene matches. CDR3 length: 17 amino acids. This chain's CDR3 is CASSLNSGRYLGNEQFF. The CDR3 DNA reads TGTGCCAGCAGCTTAAATAGCGGGAGGTATTTGGGCAATGAGCAGTTCTTC.

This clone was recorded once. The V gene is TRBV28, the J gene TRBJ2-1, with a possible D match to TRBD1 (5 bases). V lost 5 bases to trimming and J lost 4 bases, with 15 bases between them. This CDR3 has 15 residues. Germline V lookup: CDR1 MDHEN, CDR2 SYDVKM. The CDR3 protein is CASSPDRPLYNEQFF. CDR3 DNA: TGTGCCAGCAGTCCAGACAGACCCCTTTACAATGAGCAGTTCTTC.